The following is a TCR beta chain sequence with its context. Everyone who took part was roughly 18 to 89 years old, and they came from some 23 US areas. Donors were grouped by their self-reported clinical history. Source study methods: Reference gene primer amplification gave estimated nucleated cell counts. Sequencing was performed with immunoSEQ multiplex PCR; in TCRdb, only in-frame clones are kept and a portion is missing. For V, J and clone size, that table is used; D and trimming come from the DNA. The sample has 130,000 or so clones, roughly 80% seen once. The data stem from a study of blood T cell repertoires in COVID-19. At the level of the study: The analysed material was cDNA or gDNA that came from T cells, B-cell-depleted T cells, or PBMCs.

The V end was cut by 0 bases, the J end by 10 bases, with 9 bases between. The CDR3 runs to 12 residues. Germline V lookup: CDR1 SNHLY, CDR2 FYNNEI. The receptor was derived from a man aged 35 to 55 with acute COVID-19. The sample comprised PBMCs or T cells enriched from blood (not recorded which). The J gene is TRBJ2-5, the V gene TRBV2; D gene uncertain. The CDR3 nucleotides are TGTGCCAGCAGTGAAGCATCAGCGATCCAGTACTTC. As protein: CASSEASAIQYF.